Each of the 25 T cell receptor beta chains below was sequenced from the same sample in a study of spatial heterogeneity in lung cancer. The time point is: sample taken at primary tumor resection. In each case, whole RNA from tumor, nontumor lung or frozen PBMC was sequenced unsorted. Using its own MiXCR run on the 5' RACE reads, TCRdb lists one record per CDR3 protein. The sample includes 55,000 to 75,000 distinct CDR3 sequences, 8.4% seen only once; the top ten take about 15%. The sample consisted of PBMCs, taken at surgery. Every receptor here comes from a female donor with early-stage non-small cell lung cancer.

This chain uses TRBV7-9 with TRBJ2-7, with D unresolved. The CDR3 totals 16 residues. The V and J ends lost 1 base and 2 bases respectively, with 15 bases between them. The germline V gene has CDR1 SEHNR and CDR2 FQNEAQ (reference sequence). The CDR3 coding sequence is TGTGCCAGCAGCTTAGTATCGCGGCCTATCCCCTACGAGCAGTACGTC. Protein product: CASSLVSRPIPYEQYV.

The gene calls are TRBV29-1 and TRBJ2-3; D is undetermined. The CDR3 is 12 residues long. In germline, CDR1 is SQVTM, CDR2 ANQGSEA. Trimming cost V 1 base and J 1 base, with 3 bases left between them. The CDR3 coding sequence is TGCAGCGTTGAAGGTGGCACAGATACGCAGTATTTT. Translated: CSVEGGTDTQYF.

The rearrangement joins TRBV6-6 to TRBJ1-2; possibly TRBD1 for D (5 bases). Trimming removed 5 bases at V and 7 bases at J, with 11 bases between. Germline CDR1 is MNHNY and CDR2 is SVGAGI (reference sequence). The CDR3 length is 12 residues. DNA of the CDR3: TGTGCCAGCAGTCAGACAGTATTTGGCTACACCTTC. Amino acid sequence: CASSQTVFGYTF.

This clonotype was counted ten times or more. V and J are TRBV28 and TRBJ1-2; perhaps TRBD1 as D (6 bases). Trimming removed 5 bases from V and 2 bases from J, with 21 bases in between. The CDR3 sequence is 17 residues long. Germline CDR1 reads MDHEN; CDR2 reads SYDVKM. CDR3 sequence reads: CASSPPRGQPENYGYTF. As DNA, the CDR3 is TGTGCCAGCAGTCCCCCCCGGGGGCAGCCGGAAAACTATGGCTACACCTTC.

The chain carries TRBV10-3 and TRBJ2-3; 9 nucleotides line up with TRBD2. Germline loops: CDR1 ENHRY, CDR2 SYGVKD. CDR3 length: 18 amino acids. V shed 0 bases and J 2 bases; nucleotides not matched to a gene: 9. In DNA form, the CDR3 reads TGTGCCATCAGTGAGTCAGGTAGCGGGGGAGGATTCACAGATACGCAGTATTTT. Its protein is CAISESGSGGGFTDTQYF.

This clonotype was observed a few times. This rearrangement joins TRBV7-9 to TRBJ1-4; D might be TRBD1 (6 bases). V lost 8 bases and J lost 6, with 16 bases in between. The germline V gene encodes CDR1 SEHNR and CDR2 FQNEAQ (reference sequence). The CDR3 contains 14 residues. The CDR3 loop reads CASGRDTSYEKLFF. The CDR3 nucleotides read TGTGCCAGCGGTCGGGACACATCGTATGAAAAACTGTTTTTT.

This clonotype was detected only a few times. V is TRBV27 and J is TRBJ2-1, with 9 bases fitting TRBD2. The CDR3 is 14 residues long. V shed 7 bases and J 4 bases; nucleotides not matched to a gene: 5. Germline CDR1 reads MNHEY; CDR2 reads SMNVEV (reference sequence). The CDR3 loop reads CASKASGGYNEQFF. Written as DNA, the CDR3 is TGTGCCAGCAAAGCAAGCGGGGGGTACAATGAGCAGTTCTTC.

This clonotype was found many times. CDR3 nucleotide sequence: TGCGCCAGCAGCCCTGACACCTCCTACAATGAGCAGTTCTTC. This translates into CASSPDTSYNEQFF. The chain combines TRBV4-1 with TRBJ2-1; D ambiguous. CDR3 length equals 14 residues. The V end lost 4 bases, the J end lost 0 bases, and 7 bases lay between the germline ends. CDR1 and CDR2 (germline): MGHRA, YSYEKL.

In this sample, this clonotype turned up a few times. The chain joins TRBV12-3 or TRBV12-4 to TRBJ1-2; no clear D gene. This CDR3 comprises 13 residues. V lost 5 bases and J 4 bases, leaving 11 bases between the germline ends. This CDR3 is CASSSQKFYGYTF. The CDR3 DNA reads TGTGCCAGCAGTAGTCAGAAATTCTATGGCTACACCTTC.

This chain uses TRBV28 with TRBJ1-1; possible D gene TRBD1, 6 bases. Germline loops: CDR1 MDHEN, CDR2 SYDVKM. The CDR3 covers 12 residues. V was shortened by 4 bases and J by 8 bases, with 11 bases between the two germline ends. The CDR3 DNA reads TGTGCCAGCAGTTCCCGGACAGTCGAAGCTTTCTTT. Protein: CASSSRTVEAFF.

The gene calls are TRBV5-6 and TRBJ2-2; no definite D call. The CDR3 consists of 14 residues. Germline V gives CDR1 SGHDT, CDR2 YYEEEE. V was shortened by 0 bases and J by 3 bases, with 6 bases between the two germline ends. The CDR3 here is CASSLVPDTGELFF. CDR3 sequence (DNA): TGTGCCAGCAGCTTGGTTCCGGACACCGGGGAGCTGTTTTTT.

This clonotype showed up many times. The CDR3 protein is CASSLLAGFQETQYF. CDR3 sequence (DNA): TGTGCCAGCAGCTTGCTAGCGGGGTTCCAAGAGACCCAGTACTTC. The chain is built from TRBV7-8 and TRBJ2-5; 9 bases agree with TRBD2. CDR3 length: 15 residues. In germline, CDR1 is SGHVS, CDR2 FQNEAQ. Trimming cost V 3 bases and J 1 base; bases outside gene matches: 3. The whole variable domain, filled in from reference TRBV7-8 and TRBJ2-5, reads GAGVSQSPRYKVAKRGQDVALRCDPISGHVSLFWYQQALGQGPEFLTYFQNEAQLDKSGLPSDRFFAERPEGSVSTLKIQRTQQEDSAVYLCASSLLAGFQETQYFGPGTRLLVL.

This clonotype was seen a few times. This chain connects TRBV12-3 or TRBV12-4 to TRBJ1-5; no definite D call. The ends were cut back, 0 bases at V and 7 bases at J, with 4 bases in the middle. The CDR3 runs to 12 residues. The CDR3 spells CASSLARQPQHF. The CDR3 bases are TGTGCCAGCAGTTTAGCGCGCCAGCCCCAGCATTTT.

The CDR3 nucleotides read TGTGCCAGCAGTTTATTGGACAGGAACACTGAAGCTTTCTTT. Translated, it gives CASSLLDRNTEAFF. This chain links TRBV28 with TRBJ1-1, with TRBD1 as a possible D gene (6 bases). This CDR3 region has 14 residues. Trimming took 1 base from V and 1 from J, leaving 7 bases between them. The V gene's germline CDR1 is MDHEN and CDR2 SYDVKM.

This clonotype was seen at least ten times. CDR3 nucleotides: TGTGCCAGCAGCCCCGGGCCTCCGGCGATCTACGAGCAGTACTTC. Its translation is CASSPGPPAIYEQYF. The chain is built from TRBV28 and TRBJ2-7; D not resolved. The CDR3 has 15 residues. Germline V lookup: CDR1 MDHEN, CDR2 SYDVKM. Trimming took off 6 bases at V and 3 bases at J, with 18 bases between the two ends.

This clonotype occurred many times. The CDR3 bases are TGCAGTGCCCGGACTAGCGGGAGAAATTTCTACGAGCAGTACTTC. This gives the protein CSARTSGRNFYEQYF. This sequence joins TRBV20-1 and TRBJ2-7, with 13 nucleotides matching TRBD2. The V gene's germline CDR1 is DFQATT and CDR2 SNEGSKA (reference sequence). This CDR3 has 15 amino acids. V lost 6 bases, J lost 3 bases, and 8 bases stayed unmatched.

This chain connects TRBV20-1 to TRBJ1-5; D is uncertain. The ends were cut back, 5 bases at V and 2 bases at J, with 13 bases in the middle. Germline CDR1 and CDR2: DFQATT and SNEGSKA (reference sequence). This CDR3 is built from 14 residues. The CDR3 DNA sequence: TGCAGTGCTCCGGTTAGGGCTGGCAATCAGCCCCAGCATTTT. Translation gives CSAPVRAGNQPQHF.

The DNA for the CDR3 is TGTGCCAGCACCCTAGGCTTGAACACTGAAGCTTTCTTT. This codes for CASTLGLNTEAFF. The J gene is TRBJ1-1, the V gene TRBV12-3 or TRBV12-4; D is uncertain. The CDR3 runs to 13 residues. V lost 7 bases, J lost 0 bases, and 9 bases lay in between.

This clonotype was counted at least ten times. The rearrangement links TRBV10-3 to TRBJ1-2; D is unresolved. Trimming stripped 0 bases from V and 1 base from J, with 12 bases between. Germline V CDR1 and CDR2: ENHRY, SYGVKD. The CDR3 sequence is 16 residues long. The DNA of the CDR3 is TGTGCCATCAGTGAGTCTCCGACGCCGAGTAACTATGGCTACACCTTC. Translation: CAISESPTPSNYGYTF.

This clonotype was seen more than once but under ten times. This sequence joins TRBV27 and TRBJ1-6, with 8 bases fitting TRBD1. This CDR3 region has 15 residues. Germline-derived CDR1 and CDR2 are MNHEY and SMNVEV (reference sequence). Losses at the gene ends were 5 bases for V and 10 bases for J; bases not matched to a gene: 10. For the CDR3, the DNA is TGTGCCAGCAGTCCCCAACAGGGGGTTAAATCACCCCTCCACTTT. Translated: CASSPQQGVKSPLHF.

This clonotype was recorded at least ten times. The chain joins TRBV4-1 to TRBJ2-1, with 9 bases aligning to TRBD1. The CDR3 contains 16 residues. Germline V gene data show CDR1 as MGHRA and CDR2 as YSYEKL. The V and J ends lost 1 base and 3 bases, in that order; junction bases with no gene match: 4. The CDR3 nucleotides are TGCGCCAGCAGCCAAGTCCCGGGACAGGGCTACAATGAGCAGTTCTTC. Translation: CASSQVPGQGYNEQFF.

This clonotype was observed at least ten times. The chain couples TRBV5-6 to TRBJ2-7; 13 nucleotides line up with TRBD2. CDR1 and CDR2 (germline): SGHDT, YYEEEE. This CDR3 comprises 16 residues. With 1 base clipped from V and 4 bases from J, the junction kept 5 bases outside the gene matches. CDR3 DNA sequence: TGTGCCAGCAGCTTGATGGCGACTAGCGGGAGGTACGAGCAGTACTTC. It is translated as CASSLMATSGRYEQYF.

This clonotype came up a few times. The chain links TRBV7-9 to TRBJ2-7; D not resolved. The length of the CDR3 is 11 residues. The V end lost 5 bases, the J end lost 1 base, and 3 bases lay between the germline ends. The germline V gene has CDR1 SEHNR and CDR2 FQNEAQ (reference sequence). The CDR3 DNA sequence: TGTGCCAGCAGCACTTCCTACGAGCAGTACTTC. Protein sequence: CASSTSYEQYF.

This clonotype has at least ten counts. V usage is TRBV7-2 and J usage is TRBJ2-2; a weak D match, TRBD1 (6 bases). The length of the CDR3 is 14 residues. Germline V gene lookup returns CDR1 SGHTA and CDR2 FQGNSA. V lost 6 bases, J lost 5 bases, and 13 bases lay in between. For the CDR3, the DNA is TGTGCCAGCAGTCGGGACACCGGGACCGGGGAGCTGTTTTTT. It translates to CASSRDTGTGELFF.

The CDR3 is CASGLAGINEQFF. As DNA, the CDR3 is TGCGCCAGCGGGCTAGCGGGGATCAATGAGCAGTTCTTC. The gene calls are TRBV5-1 and TRBJ2-1; TRBD2 matches 9 bases. V trimming: 7 bases; J trimming: 6 bases; junction bases outside the gene matches: 5. The CDR3 extends over 13 amino acids. Germline assignment: CDR1 SGHRS and CDR2 YFSETQ.